Reported below is one T cell receptor (beta chain). These data are taken from a study of blood T cell repertoires in COVID-19. About the research overall: T cells, B-cell-depleted T cells, or PBMCs supplied cDNA or gDNA.

In the source study's methods: Cell counts per sample came from amplifying reference gene primers. Method: immunoSEQ multiplex PCR; TCRdb's copy keeps in-frame clones and lacks some. V and J calls and clone size are copied from that table; D and trimming were computed from the DNA. The table lists 250,000 to 350,000 clones, around 90% of them singletons, with about 2% in the top ten. V dropped 2 bases and J dropped 2 bases, with 11 bases sitting between them. Germline V gene lookup returns CDR1 SGHNT and CDR2 YYREEE (reference sequence). The CDR3 has 14 residues. This clonotype originated in a man aged 18 to 30 with active or convalescent COVID-19. Sequenced material: peripheral blood. V gene TRBV5-4 combines with J gene TRBJ2-7; TRBD1 is a possible D gene (5 bases). DNA of the CDR3: TGTGCCAGCAGCTTATCAGGGAATCCCTACGAGCAGTACTTC. It yields the protein CASSLSGNPYEQYF.